This is a list of T cell receptor beta chains from one sample in a study of T-cell reconstitution after alpha-beta-depleted transplantation in children. MiXCR was run by TCRdb on the PCR reads, yielding one entry per CDR3 protein. Among hundreds of thousands of distinct CDR3 sequences listed, 7.5% to 9.5% were seen once. The starting material was PBMCs, mostly from graft donor cells, obtained 180 days after TCRalphabeta/CD19-depleted stem cell transplant. These receptors all come from a male patient aged 10 to 17 who had a stem cell transplant for acute lymphoblastic leukemia, so the T cells may come from the graft donor. CDR3s include the opening cysteine and the closing phenylalanine or tryptophan. Each record gives: J gene, D gene, V gene, clone size, CDR3 DNA, CDR3 protein. The D gene is left open where the match is weak. Size tells how often a clone was seen (once, few, many) or the class of an expanded clone, and some rows leave it out.

j_gene: TRBJ2-7
d_gene: TRBD2
v_gene: TRBV29-1
abundance: many
CDR3nt: TGCAGCGTTGAACTGGTAGCGGGGAATTACGAGCAGTACTTC
CDR3aa: CSVELVAGNYEQYF

j_gene: TRBJ1-2
d_gene: TRBD1
v_gene: TRBV4-3
abundance: many
CDR3nt: TGCGCCAGCAGCCAAGAAAGGGACAGGGGAAACTATGGCTACACCTTC
CDR3aa: CASSQERDRGNYGYTF

j_gene: TRBJ2-5
d_gene: .
v_gene: TRBV15
abundance: many
CDR3nt: TGTGCCACCAGCAGGAAGACAGGCCAAGAGACCCAGTACTTC
CDR3aa: CATSRKTGQETQYF

j_gene: TRBJ2-7
d_gene: .
v_gene: TRBV3-1
abundance: many
CDR3nt: TGTGCCAGCAGCCAAGAGGGGATCTGGGAGCAGTACTTC
CDR3aa: CASSQEGIWEQYF

j_gene: TRBJ2-7
d_gene: .
v_gene: TRBV19
abundance: .
CDR3nt: TGTGCCAGTAGTGTGTATAGAGGAGCCTACGAGCAGTACTTC
CDR3aa: CASSVYRGAYEQYF

j_gene: TRBJ1-2
d_gene: TRBD1
v_gene: TRBV20-1
abundance: few
CDR3nt: TGCAGTGCAACCGGGACAACACAGGGGAAGGGGTGGTCCTTC
CDR3aa: CSATGTTQGKGWSF

j_gene: TRBJ2-7
d_gene: .
v_gene: TRBV5-1
abundance: many
CDR3nt: TGCGCCAGCAGCTTGGCCTCCAAAATCCCCTACGAGCAGTACTTC
CDR3aa: CASSLASKIPYEQYF

j_gene: TRBJ2-7
d_gene: .
v_gene: TRBV28
abundance: many
CDR3nt: TGTGCCAGCAGCGACGAGGGGCAAGAGCAGTACTTC
CDR3aa: CASSDEGQEQYF

j_gene: TRBJ2-3
d_gene: .
v_gene: TRBV21-1
abundance: many
CDR3nt: TGTGCCAGCAGCAAAAGGAGAAGTCGGCTAGCGGGAGTCGGAACAGATACGCAGTATTTT
CDR3aa: CASSKRRSRLAGVGTDTQYF

j_gene: TRBJ2-7
d_gene: .
v_gene: TRBV20-1
abundance: many
CDR3nt: TGCAGTGCTCCTTACCGGGACGCAACCTACGAGCAGTACTTC
CDR3aa: CSAPYRDATYEQYF

j_gene: TRBJ1-1
d_gene: .
v_gene: TRBV15
abundance: many
CDR3nt: TGTGCCACCAGCAGAGATTGGGTCCGGGACTCAAACACTGAAGCTTTCTTT
CDR3aa: CATSRDWVRDSNTEAFF

j_gene: TRBJ1-5
d_gene: .
v_gene: TRBV7-8
abundance: many
CDR3nt: TGTGCCAGCAGTCGATCCGGGAACAATCAGCCCCAGCATTTT
CDR3aa: CASSRSGNNQPQHF

j_gene: TRBJ2-1
d_gene: .
v_gene: TRBV18
abundance: .
CDR3nt: TGTGCCAGCTCACCACCAAGCCCCCGGGCTAGGAATGAGCAGTTCTTC
CDR3aa: CASSPPSPRARNEQFF

j_gene: TRBJ2-3
d_gene: .
v_gene: TRBV11-2
abundance: many
CDR3nt: TGTGCCAGCAGCTTTTCATCTCCCACAGATACGCAGTATTTT
CDR3aa: CASSFSSPTDTQYF

j_gene: TRBJ2-7
d_gene: .
v_gene: TRBV11-2
abundance: many
CDR3nt: TGTGCCAGCAGCTTAGTTGCGGGTTCCTACGAGCAGTACTTC
CDR3aa: CASSLVAGSYEQYF

j_gene: TRBJ2-7
d_gene: TRBD2
v_gene: TRBV20-1
abundance: many
CDR3nt: TGCAGTGCAGGACTAGCGGGGGGCCACGAGCAGTACTTC
CDR3aa: CSAGLAGGHEQYF

j_gene: TRBJ2-7
d_gene: TRBD1
v_gene: TRBV29-1
abundance: few
CDR3nt: TGCAGCGTTGGACAGGGGCCCTCCTACGAGCAGTACTTC
CDR3aa: CSVGQGPSYEQYF

j_gene: TRBJ2-7
d_gene: .
v_gene: TRBV5-5
abundance: many
CDR3nt: TGTGCCAGCAGCTATTCGGAGGTCGGCTCCTACGAGCAGTACTTC
CDR3aa: CASSYSEVGSYEQYF

j_gene: TRBJ2-2
d_gene: TRBD1
v_gene: TRBV5-1
abundance: many
CDR3nt: TGCGCCAGCAGCTTGTGGCAGGGGGCAAACACCGGGGAGCTGTTTTTT
CDR3aa: CASSLWQGANTGELFF

j_gene: TRBJ2-2
d_gene: .
v_gene: TRBV7-9
abundance: many
CDR3nt: TGTGCCAGCAGCTTAGCGCCAGGGACCGGGGAGCTGTTTTTT
CDR3aa: CASSLAPGTGELFF

j_gene: TRBJ2-6
d_gene: .
v_gene: TRBV12-3/TRBV12-4
abundance: few
CDR3nt: TGTGCCAGCAGCCCCTGGTTCTCTGGGGCCAACGTCCTGACTTTC
CDR3aa: CASSPWFSGANVLTF

j_gene: TRBJ2-5
d_gene: TRBD1
v_gene: TRBV4-2
abundance: many
CDR3nt: TGTGCCAGCAGCGGGACAGGGGAAGAGACCCAGTACTTC
CDR3aa: CASSGTGEETQYF

j_gene: TRBJ1-3
d_gene: .
v_gene: TRBV7-9
abundance: many
CDR3nt: TGTGCCAGCAGCTTACGTCCGACCTCTGGAAACACCATATATTTT
CDR3aa: CASSLRPTSGNTIYF

j_gene: TRBJ2-1
d_gene: TRBD2
v_gene: TRBV3-1
abundance: many
CDR3nt: TGTGCCAGCAGCCAAGTGGGACTAGAACCCTACAATGAGCAGTTCTTC
CDR3aa: CASSQVGLEPYNEQFF

j_gene: TRBJ2-1
d_gene: TRBD2
v_gene: TRBV3-1
abundance: once
CDR3nt: TGTGCCTGCTGCCAAGAATCGGGGGGTGGCAATGAGCAGTTCTTC
CDR3aa: CACCQESGGGNEQFF

j_gene: TRBJ2-7
d_gene: .
v_gene: TRBV19
abundance: .
CDR3nt: TGTGCCAGTAGTATCGGCCCGGGGACGGAGCAGTACTTC
CDR3aa: CASSIGPGTEQYF

j_gene: TRBJ1-2
d_gene: TRBD1
v_gene: TRBV7-2
abundance: many
CDR3nt: TGTGCCAGCAGCCCAAGGACAGGGGCTAACTATGGCTACACCTTC
CDR3aa: CASSPRTGANYGYTF

j_gene: TRBJ1-5
d_gene: .
v_gene: TRBV27
abundance: many
CDR3nt: TGTGCCAGCAGTTTAACCCGATATCAGCCCCAGCATTTT
CDR3aa: CASSLTRYQPQHF

j_gene: TRBJ2-5
d_gene: .
v_gene: TRBV20-1
abundance: many
CDR3nt: TGCAGTGCCCCCGGGACGTGGGAGACCCAGTACTTC
CDR3aa: CSAPGTWETQYF

j_gene: TRBJ1-6
d_gene: .
v_gene: TRBV5-6
abundance: many
CDR3nt: TGTGCCAGCAGCTATGGACAGAGCTCCTATAATTCACCCCTCCACTTT
CDR3aa: CASSYGQSSYNSPLHF

j_gene: TRBJ1-6
d_gene: .
v_gene: TRBV12-3/TRBV12-4
abundance: many
CDR3nt: TGTGCCAGCAGTTTTCCCAGCTCCTATAATTCACCCCTCCACTTT
CDR3aa: CASSFPSSYNSPLHF

j_gene: TRBJ1-2
d_gene: .
v_gene: TRBV3-1
abundance: .
CDR3nt: TGTGCCATCAGTTTCGATAACAGCGGAAGACCAAAACTTTATGGCTACACCTTC
CDR3aa: CAISFDNSGRPKLYGYTF

j_gene: TRBJ1-2
d_gene: TRBD1
v_gene: TRBV12-3/TRBV12-4
abundance: many
CDR3nt: TGTGCCAGCACCCGGACAGGGGGCCAGTATGGCTACACCTTC
CDR3aa: CASTRTGGQYGYTF

j_gene: TRBJ1-1
d_gene: .
v_gene: TRBV9
abundance: many
CDR3nt: TGTGCCAGCAGCGTAGTACAGAACTACTACACTGAAGCTTTCTTT
CDR3aa: CASSVVQNYYTEAFF

j_gene: TRBJ2-1
d_gene: .
v_gene: TRBV7-2
abundance: many
CDR3nt: TGTGCCAGCAGCTTGGACCTCAATGAGCAGTTCTTC
CDR3aa: CASSLDLNEQFF

j_gene: TRBJ2-5
d_gene: .
v_gene: TRBV7-8
abundance: many
CDR3nt: TGTGCCAGCAGCTTAGGGGCCGAGGAGACCCAGTACTTC
CDR3aa: CASSLGAEETQYF

j_gene: TRBJ1-3
d_gene: .
v_gene: TRBV7-9
abundance: many
CDR3nt: TGTGCCAGCAGCTGGTCTCTCAACTCTGGAAACACCATATATTTT
CDR3aa: CASSWSLNSGNTIYF

j_gene: TRBJ2-6
d_gene: TRBD2
v_gene: TRBV5-1
abundance: many
CDR3nt: TGCGCCAGCAGCTTGGGGCTAGCGGTGCGCTCTGGGGCCAACGTCCTGACTTTC
CDR3aa: CASSLGLAVRSGANVLTF

j_gene: TRBJ2-7
d_gene: TRBD2
v_gene: TRBV5-1
abundance: many
CDR3nt: TGCGCCAGCAGCGCGGGGGGGGACGAGCAGTACTTC
CDR3aa: CASSAGGDEQYF

j_gene: TRBJ1-6
d_gene: TRBD1
v_gene: TRBV27
abundance: many
CDR3nt: TGTGCCACCACCCTTTTCAGGGGGGATAATTCACCCCTCCACTTT
CDR3aa: CATTLFRGDNSPLHF

j_gene: TRBJ2-3
d_gene: .
v_gene: TRBV12-3/TRBV12-4
abundance: many
CDR3nt: TGTGCCAGCAGTTTTGAAGGCCAAGGCACAGATACGCAGTATTTT
CDR3aa: CASSFEGQGTDTQYF

j_gene: TRBJ2-7
d_gene: TRBD2
v_gene: TRBV18
abundance: .
CDR3nt: TGTGCCAGCTCAACCACTAGCGGGGGTGACGAGCAGTACTTC
CDR3aa: CASSTTSGGDEQYF

j_gene: TRBJ2-1
d_gene: .
v_gene: TRBV10-3
abundance: many
CDR3nt: TGTGCCATCAGTGACCCGAGGGCCGGGAACGAGCAGTTCTTC
CDR3aa: CAISDPRAGNEQFF

j_gene: TRBJ2-7
d_gene: .
v_gene: TRBV20-1
abundance: many
CDR3nt: TGCAGTGCCCGGCGGAAAAGCTCCTACGAGCAGTACTTC
CDR3aa: CSARRKSSYEQYF

j_gene: TRBJ2-1
d_gene: .
v_gene: TRBV29-1
abundance: .
CDR3nt: TGCAGCGTTAAACAGCGGGACAACTTCTACAATGAGCAGTTCTTC
CDR3aa: CSVKQRDNFYNEQFF

j_gene: TRBJ2-2
d_gene: TRBD2
v_gene: TRBV5-1
abundance: many
CDR3nt: TGCGCCAGCAGCCCGGGGGGACTAGCGGGGCTCCTAGCGAACACCGGGGAGCTGTTTTTT
CDR3aa: CASSPGGLAGLLANTGELFF

j_gene: TRBJ2-3
d_gene: .
v_gene: TRBV4-3
abundance: many
CDR3nt: TGCGCCAGCAGCCTCCGTTCGGGGGGCAGCACAGATACGCAGTATTTT
CDR3aa: CASSLRSGGSTDTQYF

j_gene: TRBJ1-1
d_gene: .
v_gene: TRBV27
abundance: many
CDR3nt: TGTGCCAGCAGTTCTGTCCCTCATATGAACACTGAAGCTTTCTTT
CDR3aa: CASSSVPHMNTEAFF

j_gene: TRBJ1-5
d_gene: TRBD1
v_gene: TRBV6-5
abundance: .
CDR3nt: TGTGCCAGCAGTTCTTACAGGGGGGGCAATCAGCCCCAGCATTTT
CDR3aa: CASSSYRGGNQPQHF

j_gene: TRBJ1-5
d_gene: .
v_gene: TRBV12-3/TRBV12-4
abundance: many
CDR3nt: TGTGCCAGCAGTTTAGCGCGAGGGGGAAGGAGCCAGCCCCAGCATTTT
CDR3aa: CASSLARGGRSQPQHF

j_gene: TRBJ2-7
d_gene: TRBD2
v_gene: TRBV9
abundance: many
CDR3nt: TGTGCCAGCAGCGTAGCTAGCGGACCTTTACAAGGGCAGTACTTC
CDR3aa: CASSVASGPLQGQYF

j_gene: TRBJ1-5
d_gene: .
v_gene: TRBV15
abundance: many
CDR3nt: TGTGCCACCAGCAGAGAACAGCATCAGCCCCAGCATTTT
CDR3aa: CATSREQHQPQHF

j_gene: TRBJ2-6
d_gene: .
v_gene: TRBV13
abundance: few
CDR3nt: TGTGCCAGCGGGATAAGGGGCTCTGGGGCCAACGTCCTGACTTTC
CDR3aa: CASGIRGSGANVLTF

j_gene: TRBJ1-2
d_gene: .
v_gene: TRBV27
abundance: many
CDR3nt: TGTGCCAGCAGTTTATCGGCCAGGGCAAATGGCTACACCTTC
CDR3aa: CASSLSARANGYTF

j_gene: TRBJ1-2
d_gene: .
v_gene: TRBV20-1
abundance: many
CDR3nt: TGCAGTGCTTCGGGAGGCTACACCTTC
CDR3aa: CSASGGYTF

j_gene: TRBJ2-1
d_gene: TRBD2
v_gene: TRBV7-9
abundance: many
CDR3nt: TGTGCCAGCAGCTTGGCCGGGAGGGCCCTCCCTGAGCAGTTCTTC
CDR3aa: CASSLAGRALPEQFF

j_gene: TRBJ2-3
d_gene: TRBD2
v_gene: TRBV5-1
abundance: many
CDR3nt: TGCGCCAGCGGGAAGGGGGGGACTAGCGACGCAGATACGCAGTATTTT
CDR3aa: CASGKGGTSDADTQYF

j_gene: TRBJ1-4
d_gene: .
v_gene: TRBV3-1
abundance: few
CDR3nt: TGTGCCAGCAGCCAGGTGAATGAAAAACTGTTTTTT
CDR3aa: CASSQVNEKLFF

j_gene: TRBJ2-7
d_gene: .
v_gene: TRBV6-5
abundance: many
CDR3nt: TGTGCCAGCAGTTACTCTCCAGGGGCCTCCTACGAGCAGTACTTC
CDR3aa: CASSYSPGASYEQYF